The 9 T cell receptor beta chains in this list originate from one sample, sequenced in a study of blood T cell repertoires in COVID-19. Only in-frame clones appear in the TCRdb table, and some are missing; sequencing was by immunoSEQ multiplex PCR. The repertoire holds some 150,000 clones, 84% seen once, with roughly 5.7% in the top ten. The specimen was PBMCs or T cells enriched from blood (not recorded which). The receptors come from a woman aged 50 to 60 who had been exposed to COVID-19.

The V gene is TRBV3-1 (or the pseudogene TRBV3-2), the J gene TRBJ2-2; tentative D call: TRBD1 (5 bases). Trimming cost V 4 bases and J 8 bases, with 20 bases left between them. There are 16 residues in the CDR3. Germline V lookup: CDR1 LGHDT, CDR2 YNNKEL (reference sequence). DNA for the CDR3: TGTGCCAGCAGCCGAGTTTCCCCCAGGGTCTCGGGGGAGCTGTTTTTT. Its protein is CASSRVSPRVSGELFF.

This rearrangement joins TRBV5-1 to TRBJ1-1; D perhaps matches TRBD1 (6 bases). The V end lost 4 bases, the J end lost 7 bases, and 11 bases lay between the germline ends. The CDR3 contains 12 residues. CDR1 and CDR2 from the germline V gene are SGHRS and YFSETQ. CDR3 DNA sequence: TGCGCCAGCAGCCCGACAGGTATTGAAGCTTTCTTT. Amino acid sequence: CASSPTGIEAFF.

This clone was seen more than once but under ten times. The rearrangement links TRBV6-5 to TRBJ1-2; weak D call: TRBD1 (6 bases). Trimming removed 6 bases from V and 4 bases from J, with 15 bases in between. The CDR3 length is 14 residues. Per germline, CDR1 MNHEY and CDR2 SVGAGI. The CDR3 sequence is CASSPPGVLYGYTF. The CDR3 DNA reads as TGTGCCAGCAGCCCGCCAGGGGTCCTCTATGGCTACACCTTC.

This clone was seen ten or more times. V gene TRBV6-4 combines with J gene TRBJ2-3; tentative D call: TRBD2 (7 bases). The CDR3 totals 14 residues. Germline V CDR1 and CDR2: MRHNA, SNTAGT. Trimming removed 2 bases at V and 2 bases at J, with 8 bases between. CDR3 sequence: CASSDGGATDTQYF. The CDR3, as DNA: TGTGCCAGCAGTGACGGGGGGGCCACAGATACGCAGTATTTT.

This clone was seen only once. This rearrangement joins TRBV7-9 to TRBJ1-5; 7 bases fit TRBD1. The germline gives CDR1 SEHNR, CDR2 FQNEAQ (reference sequence). V was pared by 5 bases and J by 0 bases, with 10 bases of the junction left unmatched. The CDR3 is 17 residues long. This CDR3 is CASSAGGLRYSNQPQHF. CDR3 nucleotides: TGTGCCAGCAGCGCAGGGGGGCTCCGATATAGCAATCAGCCCCAGCATTTT.

The rearrangement links TRBV5-1 to TRBJ1-2, with D possibly matching TRBD1 (5 bases). Trimming removed 0 bases from V and 7 bases from J, with 10 bases in between. Germline V gene data show CDR1 as SGHRS and CDR2 as YFSETQ. The CDR3 contains 13 residues. CDR3 nucleotide sequence: TGCGCCAGCAGCTTGGCCTTGGGGGGTGGCTACACCTTC. It codes for CASSLALGGGYTF.

This clone has only a few counts. This chain joins TRBV5-4 and TRBJ1-5; 7 bases agree with TRBD1. Germline CDR1 reads SGHNT; CDR2 reads YYREEE (reference sequence). This CDR3 region has 14 residues. The ends lost 5 bases at V and 1 base at J; junction bases unmatched: 3. The CDR3 DNA reads as TGTGCCAGCAGGGAACAGGGGAGCAATCAGCCCCAGCATTTT. Its protein product is CASREQGSNQPQHF. Complete variable domain (other parts from reference TRBV5-4 and TRBJ1-5): ETGVTQSPTHLIKTRGQQVTLRCSSQSGHNTVSWYQQALGQGPQFIFQYYREEENGRGNFPPRFSGLQFPNYSSELNVNALELDDSALYLCASREQGSNQPQHFGDGTRLSIL.

CDR3 region: CASSLSTTGNHYEQYF. The CDR3 DNA follows: TGTGCCAGCAGTTTATCGACAACAGGGAACCACTACGAGCAGTACTTC. The J gene is TRBJ2-7, the V gene TRBV27; D is possibly TRBD1 (6 bases). CDR1 and CDR2 from the germline V gene are MNHEY and SMNVEV (reference sequence). CDR3 length: 16 residues. Trimming took 0 bases from V and 3 from J, leaving 15 bases between them.

The genes are TRBV7-2 and TRBJ1-1, with a possible D match to TRBD1 (6 bases). CDR3 size: 16 residues. Germline V gene data show CDR1 as SGHTA and CDR2 as FQGNSA. The germline V and J ends were trimmed by 5 bases and 2 bases, with 18 bases remaining between them. CDR3 sequence: CASSPGVGGANTEAFF. CDR3 DNA: TGTGCCAGCAGCCCAGGGGTTGGGGGGGCAAACACTGAAGCTTTCTTT.